These 14 T cell receptor beta chains originate from one sample sequenced in a study of shared clonotypes between healthy human individuals. Some clones are missing from TCRdb's copy, which holds only in-frame ones; the method was immunoSEQ multiplex PCR. This sample carries about 2 million clones, 85% to 95% of them seen once, and the ten largest clones take 0.13%. Specimen: naive CD4+ T cells sorted from blood. Noted subset: CD45RA+ positively selected. Receptors were obtained from a man between 18 and 35 years old in good health.

V and J are TRBV4-1 and TRBJ1-6; 7 bases fit TRBD1. Germline trimming cut 3 bases from V and 6 bases from J; bases unmatched to any gene: 11. Germline assignment: CDR1 MGHRA and CDR2 YSYEKL. The length of the CDR3 is 17 residues. Written as DNA, the CDR3 is TGCGCCAGCAGCCATGACGTCGGGGACAGCTCTAATTCACCCCTCCACTTT. It encodes CASSHDVGDSSNSPLHF.

The chain uses TRBV9 and TRBJ1-1; weak D call: TRBD1 (6 bases). Germline CDR1 is SGDLS and CDR2 is YYNGEE. The ends were cut back, 4 bases at V and 1 base at J, with 20 bases in the middle. The CDR3 is made up of 17 amino acids. As DNA, the CDR3 is TGTGCCAGCAGCCCACCGGGGGGCAAATGGGGGAACACTGAAGCTTTCTTT. Amino acid sequence: CASSPPGGKWGNTEAFF.

This clone was seen a few times. Other DNA sequences in this specimen translate into the identical CDR3. V and J are TRBV11-2 and TRBJ2-7; D is possibly TRBD1 or TRBD2 (5 bases each). Trimming left V 5 bases short and J 4 bases short, with 15 bases between. CDR3 length: 14 residues. The V gene's germline CDR1 is SGHAT and CDR2 FQNNGV. This CDR3 is CASSPLPGTYEQYF. In nucleotides, the CDR3 is TGTGCCAGCAGCCCGCTCCCGGGGACGTACGAGCAGTACTTC.

This rearrangement joins TRBV11-2 to TRBJ2-2, with TRBD2 matching 11 bases. The trim removed 5 bases at V and 7 bases at J, leaving 6 bases unmatched. The CDR3 is 15 residues long. Germline assignment: CDR1 SGHAT and CDR2 FQNNGV. For the CDR3, the DNA is TGTGCCAGCAGCCGCAATCTAGCGGGAGGCGGGGAGCTGTTTTTT. This gives the protein CASSRNLAGGGELFF. Filled out from reference TRBV11-2 and TRBJ2-2, the complete variable domain reads EAGVAQSPRYKIIEKRQSVAFWCNPISGHATLYWYQQILGQGPKLLIQFQNNGVVDDSQLPKDRFSAERLKGVDSTLKIQPAKLEDSAVYLCASSRNLAGGGELFFGEGSRLTVL.

This clone was counted between two and nine times. At the DNA level, this CDR3 is encoded by other sequences in the same sample as well. The rearrangement uses TRBV6-1 and TRBJ1-5, with TRBD1 identical over 10 bases. The V segment lost 8 bases and the J segment 4 bases; nucleotides outside the gene matches: 5. The germline gives CDR1 MNHNS, CDR2 SASEGT. The CDR3 spans 14 residues. The CDR3 nucleotides read TGTGCCAGCTCACCGGGACAGGGGAATCAGCCCCAGCATTTT. Protein sequence: CASSPGQGNQPQHF.

The chain carries TRBV9 and TRBJ2-3; D possibly corresponds to TRBD2 (6 bases). Trimming cost V 4 bases and J 10 bases, with 13 bases left between them. The CDR3 is 12 amino acids. Germline lookup yields CDR1 SGDLS and CDR2 YYNGEE. The CDR3 reads CASSSRAGAQYF. CDR3 coding DNA: TGTGCCAGCAGCAGCCGAGCGGGCGCGCAGTATTTT.

CDR3 sequence: CASSLSGRNQETQYF. The CDR3 nucleotides are TGTGCCAGCAGTTTATCGGGCAGGAACCAAGAGACCCAGTACTTC. The chain combines TRBV27 with TRBJ2-5; D unclear. CDR1 is MNHEY, CDR2 SMNVEV, per germline (reference sequence). V dropped 0 bases and J dropped 0 bases, with 8 bases sitting between them. The CDR3 covers 15 residues.

The chain uses TRBV6-1 and TRBJ1-4, with D uncertain. Trimming cost V 1 base and J 3 bases, with 9 bases left between them. From germline, CDR1 is MNHNS and CDR2 SASEGT. CDR3 length equals 15 residues. CDR3 in amino acids: CASSEDGVPNEKLFF. The CDR3 bases are TGTGCCAGCAGTGAAGATGGGGTACCTAATGAAAAACTGTTTTTT.

The chain joins TRBV5-4 to TRBJ1-2; TRBD1 aligns across 8 bases. The germline V gene has CDR1 SGHNT and CDR2 YYREEE (reference sequence). The CDR3 loop spans 15 amino acids. J lost 5 bases, V lost 4 bases, and 10 bases had no gene match. The CDR3 loop is CASSVDRALSYGYTF. The CDR3, as DNA: TGTGCCAGCAGCGTGGACAGGGCCCTTTCTTATGGCTACACCTTC.

This rearrangement joins TRBV10-1 to TRBJ2-7, with D perhaps assigned TRBD1 or TRBD2 (5 bases each). From germline, CDR1 is WNHNN and CDR2 SYGVQD (reference sequence). Trimming shortened V by 4 bases and J by 4 bases, and 11 bases separated the two germline ends. The CDR3 has 13 amino acids. CDR3 in DNA: TGCGCCAGCAGTGGGGACGGCAGGTACGAGCAGTACTTC. This translates into CASSGDGRYEQYF.

This chain joins TRBV11-2 and TRBJ2-7; the D gene is possibly TRBD1 (6 bases). Between the trimmed V and J ends, which lost 2 bases and 3 bases, there was a span of 8 bases. Germline-derived CDR1 and CDR2 are SGHAT and FQNNGV. The CDR3 sequence is 13 residues long. DNA for the CDR3: TGTGCCAGCAGCTTAACAGGGTACTACGAGCAGTACTTC. It encodes CASSLTGYYEQYF.

V gene TRBV28 combines with J gene TRBJ2-3, with D unresolved. Trimming stripped 10 bases from V and 2 bases from J, with 16 bases between. The CDR3 spans 14 residues. Germline lookup yields CDR1 MDHEN and CDR2 SYDVKM. CDR3 region: CANPDPEYTDTQYF. The CDR3 DNA is TGTGCCAACCCAGACCCCGAATACACAGATACGCAGTATTTT. The complete variable domain, with remaining parts taken from reference TRBV28 and TRBJ2-3, reads DVKVTQSSRYLVKRTGEKVFLECVQDMDHENMFWYRQDPGLGLRLIYFSYDVKMKEKGDIPEGYSVSREKKERFSLILESASTNQTSMYLCANPDPEYTDTQYFGPGTRLTVL.

The CDR3 spells CASSTTPWPNGQYF. As DNA, the CDR3 is TGTGCCAGCTCCACCACTCCTTGGCCCAACGGGCAGTACTTC. The rearrangement joins TRBV18 to TRBJ2-7; D is unresolved. Trimming left V 6 bases short and J 9 bases short, with 21 bases between. Germline V CDR1 and CDR2: KGHSH, LQKENI. This CDR3 contains 14 residues.

The chain is built from TRBV27 and TRBJ2-7; D is undetermined. The length of the CDR3 is 15 residues. Trimming shortened V by 4 bases and J by 5 bases, and 18 bases separated the two germline ends. Germline V lookup: CDR1 MNHEY, CDR2 SMNVEV (reference sequence). Here the CDR3 reads CASSSVASLTDEQYF. Written as DNA, the CDR3 is TGTGCCAGCAGTTCGGTGGCCTCATTGACCGACGAGCAGTACTTC.